A single sample gave rise to the 25 T cell receptor beta chains below, sequenced in a study of OX40 agonist ivuxolimab in advanced cancers. Method: immunoSEQ multiplex PCR; TCRdb's copy keeps in-frame clones and lacks some. The sample contains 35,000 to 40,000 clones, just under 85% of which appear only once. The specimen comprised CD4+ or CD8+ T cells sorted from blood, sampled in a trial of the OX40 agonist ivuxolimab. Receptor source: an adult with an advanced solid tumor such as melanoma, head and neck, liver or kidney cancer.

The V gene is TRBV23-1, the J gene TRBJ2-1; D unclear. TRBV23-1 is designated an ORF whose function remains uncertain. This CDR3 is built from 20 residues. V was trimmed by 3 bases and J by 0 bases, leaving 24 bases between them. CDR3 amino acids: CASSHSPVLWDRTSYNEQFF. CDR3 coding DNA: TGCGCCAGCAGTCACTCGCCGGTCCTTTGGGATAGAACCTCCTACAATGAGCAGTTCTTC.

This chain uses TRBV5-1 with TRBJ2-3, with 7 bases that match TRBD2. The CDR3 consists of 16 residues. Germline V CDR1 and CDR2: SGHRS, YFSETQ. J gave up 4 bases and V 4 bases, and 12 bases lay outside the gene matches. CDR3 in DNA: TGCGCCAGCAGCCCGGAGAGCCGGAGCGGGGCAGATACGCAGTATTTT. This codes for CASSPESRSGADTQYF.

The rearrangement joins TRBV6-1 to TRBJ2-7; 8 bases are shared with TRBD2. Germline CDR1 reads MNHNS; CDR2 reads SASEGT. The J segment lost 0 bases and the V segment lost 6 bases, leaving 7 bases of the junction unmatched. The CDR3 loop spans 15 amino acids. The chain's CDR3 is CASRLLAVGSYEQYF. CDR3 DNA sequence: TGTGCCAGCAGGTTACTAGCGGTGGGCTCCTACGAGCAGTACTTC.

The genes are TRBV2 and TRBJ1-5; TRBD1 is a possible D gene (5 bases). The CDR3 contains 14 residues. Trimming pared 6 bases from V and 3 bases from J, leaving 12 bases between. Germline V gene data show CDR1 as SNHLY and CDR2 as FYNNEI. CDR3 region: CASSLRQNNQPQHF. The DNA of the CDR3 is TGTGCCAGCAGCCTAAGACAGAACAATCAGCCCCAGCATTTT.

In its sample, this clone was seen once. The CDR3 nucleotides read TGTGCCAGCAGCTCAATAGGACAGGGCGCGGCACCCCTCCACTTT. Its protein is CASSSIGQGAAPLHF. The chain links TRBV7-8 to TRBJ1-6; TRBD1 matches at 8 bases. Per the germline V gene, CDR1 is SGHVS and CDR2 is FQNEAQ. The CDR3 is 15 residues long. V lost 4 bases and J lost 11; bases outside the gene matches: 10.

V is TRBV11-2 and J is TRBJ2-2, with 10 bases aligning to TRBD2. CDR1 and CDR2 (germline): SGHAT, FQNNGV. The CDR3 consists of 16 residues. V gave up 2 bases and J gave up 6 bases; unmatched junction bases: 6. The CDR3: CASSLSSGRRSGELFF. The CDR3 region has the DNA TGTGCCAGCAGCTTAAGTAGCGGGAGGAGGTCCGGGGAGCTGTTTTTT.

The chain recombines TRBV2 with TRBJ1-5, with 8 positions matching TRBD1. Unmatched junction bases numbered 2, after V lost 1 base and J lost 6 bases. The CDR3 consists of 14 residues. Germline V gene sequence: CDR1 SNHLY, CDR2 FYNNEI. CDR3 in amino acids: CASSEGQGAQPQHF. The DNA for the CDR3 is TGTGCCAGCAGTGAAGGCCAGGGGGCTCAGCCCCAGCATTTT.

Only one count was recorded for this clone. The rearrangement uses TRBV9 and TRBJ2-1; weak D call: TRBD2 (7 bases). The V end lost 3 bases, the J end lost 0 bases, and 10 bases lay between the germline ends. This CDR3 has 15 amino acids. The germline V gene encodes CDR1 SGDLS and CDR2 YYNGEE. DNA for the CDR3: TGTGCCAGCAGCGAGGGGGGGAGCTCCTACAATGAGCAGTTCTTC. Translation gives CASSEGGSSYNEQFF.

The chain uses TRBV25-1 and TRBJ2-1; 10 bases fit TRBD1. The CDR3 loop spans 17 amino acids. V dropped 1 base and J dropped 7; count of bases not matched to a gene: 10. Germline V CDR1 and CDR2: MGHDK, SYGVNS. The chain's CDR3 is CASSELKRQGAKNEQFF. As DNA, the CDR3 is TGTGCCAGCAGTGAATTAAAGAGACAGGGGGCTAAAAATGAGCAGTTCTTC. Full variable domain (remainder filled in from reference TRBV25-1 and TRBJ2-1): EADIYQTPRYLVIGTGKKITLECSQTMGHDKMYWYQQDPGMELHLIHYSYGVNSTEKGDLSSESTVSRIRTEHFPLTLESARPSHTSQYLCASSELKRQGAKNEQFFGPGTRLTVL.

This clone turned up a few times. The chain links TRBV7-8 to TRBJ1-6; no firm D call. V lost 5 bases and J 5 bases, leaving 10 bases between the germline ends. Germline V gives CDR1 SGHVS, CDR2 FQNEAQ. CDR3 size: 14 residues. CDR3 sequence (DNA): TGTGCCAGCAGCAACGGACCTCATAATTCACCCCTCCACTTT. Translated, it gives CASSNGPHNSPLHF. The full variable domain, in which reference TRBV7-8 and TRBJ1-6 provide the parts outside the CDR3, is GAGVSQSPRYKVAKRGQDVALRCDPISGHVSLFWYQQALGQGPEFLTYFQNEAQLDKSGLPSDRFFAERPEGSVSTLKIQRTQQEDSAVYLCASSNGPHNSPLHFGNGTRLTVT.

The chain uses TRBV11-3 and TRBJ2-1, with a weak D call TRBD1 (5 bases). The V gene's germline CDR1 is SGHNT and CDR2 YENEEA. The CDR3 is 13 residues long. V was cut by 3 bases and J by 8 bases, with 11 bases left in between. CDR3 sequence: CASSLQGGDEQFF. For the CDR3, the DNA is TGTGCCAGCAGCTTGCAGGGTGGAGATGAGCAGTTCTTC.

The V call is TRBV9, the J call TRBJ2-3; D gene unclear. V lost 0 bases and J lost 4, with 12 bases in between. CDR1 and CDR2 from the germline V gene are SGDLS and YYNGEE. The CDR3 length is 15 residues. The CDR3 DNA reads TGTGCCAGCAGCGTAGATCCGCTTTCTCCAGATACGCAGTATTTT. As protein: CASSVDPLSPDTQYF.

This clone was seen a few times. Written as DNA, the CDR3 is TGTGCCAGTAGCCGGGGTCCCTCCTACGAGCAGTACTTC. It translates to CASSRGPSYEQYF. This chain links TRBV19 with TRBJ2-7; TRBD2 might be the D (5 bases). CDR3 size: 13 residues. Per germline, CDR1 LNHDA and CDR2 SQIVND (reference sequence). Trimming stripped 6 bases from V and 0 bases from J, with 9 bases between.

As concerns this clone: Its ends do not fully match the called genes, so a read error is possible. The same CDR3 also results from other DNA sequences found in this sample. This sequence joins TRBV4-1 and TRBJ2-1, with D perhaps matching TRBD2 (5 bases). The CDR3 contains 15 residues. Germline V gene sequence: CDR1 MGHRA, CDR2 YSYEKL. Here the CDR3 DNA reads TGCGCCAGCAGCCAAGAGGCGGACTCTGGAAATGAACAGTTCTTC. Translating gives CASSQEADSGNEQFF.

The CDR3 spells CASRRGGVNTEAFF. The CDR3 region has the DNA TGTGCCAGTAGGAGAGGGGGCGTGAACACTGAAGCTTTCTTT. The chain combines TRBV19 with TRBJ1-1; 7 bases are shared with TRBD1. The V and J ends lost 6 bases and 0 bases, in that order; junction bases with no gene match: 4. CDR3 length equals 14 residues. The V gene's germline CDR1 is LNHDA and CDR2 SQIVND (reference sequence).

The rearrangement uses TRBV5-1 and TRBJ1-1; no clear D gene. Trimming took 0 bases from V and 1 from J, leaving 10 bases between them. The germline V gene has CDR1 SGHRS and CDR2 YFSETQ. This CDR3 region has 15 residues. DNA for the CDR3: TGCGCCAGCAGCTTGGTCCCTCGGGGGAACACTGAAGCTTTCTTT. It specifies CASSLVPRGNTEAFF.

The chain is built from TRBV5-1 and TRBJ2-5, with D perhaps given as TRBD1 or TRBD2 (5 bases each). CDR1 is SGHRS and CDR2 is YFSETQ in the germline V gene. This CDR3 comprises 14 residues. The V gene lost 0 bases and the J gene lost 5 bases, with 11 bases spanning the gap. Here the CDR3 DNA reads TGCGCCAGCAGCTTGGCCGTCGGGACGGAGACCCAGTACTTC. It codes for CASSLAVGTETQYF. Full variable domain (missing parts from reference TRBV5-1 and TRBJ2-5): KAGVTQTPRYLIKTRGQQVTLSCSPISGHRSVSWYQQTPGQGLQFLFEYFSETQRNKGNFPGRFSGRQFSNSRSEMNVSTLELGDSALYLCASSLAVGTETQYFGPGTRLLVL.

This clone was seen once. This rearrangement joins TRBV28 to TRBJ2-7; the D gene is possibly TRBD1 (6 bases). The CDR3 sequence is 13 residues long. V gave up 2 bases and J gave up 5 bases, with 10 bases separating them. Germline CDR1 and CDR2: MDHEN and SYDVKM. CDR3 loop: CASSLPGQNEQYF. The CDR3 DNA reads TGTGCCAGCAGTTTACCCGGACAGAACGAGCAGTACTTC. Looking up the rest from reference TRBV28 and TRBJ2-7 gives the full variable domain: DVKVTQSSRYLVKRTGEKVFLECVQDMDHENMFWYRQDPGLGLRLIYFSYDVKMKEKGDIPEGYSVSREKKERFSLILESASTNQTSMYLCASSLPGQNEQYFGPGTRLTVT.

The sample holds a few counts of this clone. The chain carries TRBV27 and TRBJ2-2; no clear D gene. V was trimmed by 9 bases and J by 8 bases, leaving 10 bases between them. Germline V gives CDR1 MNHEY, CDR2 SMNVEV (reference sequence). The CDR3 sequence is 11 residues long. CDR3 sequence: CASPPCGELFF. CDR3 sequence (DNA): TGTGCCAGTCCCCCGTGTGGGGAGCTGTTTTTT.

The chain links TRBV15 to TRBJ1-2; TRBD1 matches 7 bases. CDR1 and CDR2 from the germline V gene are LNHNV and YYDKDF (reference sequence). The CDR3 sequence is 15 residues long. The ends lost 3 bases at V and 1 base at J; junction bases unmatched: 5. In DNA, the CDR3 is TGTGCCACCAGCAGGTCGACAGGGTTTAACTATGGCTACACCTTC. This gives the protein CATSRSTGFNYGYTF.

V usage is TRBV28 and J usage is TRBJ1-5; 7 positions agree with TRBD1. J gave up 1 base and V 5 bases, and 5 bases lay outside the gene matches. The CDR3 extends over 15 amino acids. Germline V gene data show CDR1 as MDHEN and CDR2 as SYDVKM. The CDR3 DNA reads TGTGCCAGCAGTCCGACAGGGAGCAGCAATCAGCCCCAGCATTTT. Translation gives CASSPTGSSNQPQHF.

The V and J genes are TRBV28 and TRBJ1-4, with D unresolved. V was pared by 2 bases and J by 4 bases, with 11 bases between. The CDR3 totals 15 residues. Germline V gives CDR1 MDHEN, CDR2 SYDVKM. The CDR3 loop is CASSLKLSDNEKLFF. The CDR3 nucleotides are TGTGCCAGCAGTTTAAAACTGTCAGATAATGAAAAACTGTTTTTT.

V is TRBV5-4 and J is TRBJ2-5; 9 bases are shared with TRBD1. CDR3 size: 14 residues. Germline values: CDR1 SGHNT, CDR2 YYREEE (reference sequence). The trim removed 5 bases at V and 3 bases at J, leaving 5 bases unmatched. The CDR3 region is CASRQGQGEETQYF. In DNA, the CDR3 is TGTGCCAGCAGACAGGGACAGGGAGAAGAGACCCAGTACTTC.

This clone was seen a single time. This chain joins TRBV6-4 and TRBJ2-1, with D unclear. V was clipped by 10 bases and J by 0 bases, with 16 bases between them. The germline CDR1 and CDR2 sequences are MRHNA and SNTAGT. The CDR3 is 15 residues long. CDR3 amino acids: CATALTDNSYNEQFF. CDR3 DNA: TGTGCCACCGCTCTGACCGACAACTCCTACAATGAGCAGTTCTTC.

CDR3 in amino acids: CASSLGTYGYTF. CDR3 coding DNA: TGTGCCAGCAGTTTAGGGACATATGGCTACACCTTC. The chain joins TRBV28 to TRBJ1-2, with a weak D call TRBD1 (6 bases). Germline loops: CDR1 MDHEN, CDR2 SYDVKM. The CDR3 runs 12 residues. Trimming shortened V by 2 bases and J by 5 bases, and 6 bases separated the two germline ends.